These 21 T cell receptor beta chains were all obtained from the same sample, sequenced in a study of CXCR3-negative and CXCR3-positive naive CD8 T cells. These receptors have no known antigen. Study-wide results and caveats: Naive cells positive for CXCR3 carried more hydrophobic TRB CDR3s than CXCR3-negative ones.

5' RACE with UMI labels generated the TRB cDNA libraries. After re-calling the 5' RACE reads, TCRdb lists one entry per CDR3 protein, DNA absent. The sample table sets out about 98,000 distinct CDR3 sequences. Material: naive CXCR3+ CD8+ T cells from blood. Subset given: CD45RO-CCR7+CD27+CD95- naive CD8+ T cells expressing CXCR3 (TNR3+). The receptors here all came from a human donor in good health. Some clones in this sample may be carry-over from other donors' samples.

This chain joins TRBV12-2 and TRBJ2-7; TCRdb picks TRBD1, but there is no DNA to check that call. TRBV12-2 is tagged as a pseudogene. The CDR3 is 13 residues long. CDR3 sequence reads: CASRLERGDEQYF.

The V call is TRBV12-3 or TRBV12-4, the J call TRBJ2-1; the TCRdb D gene call, TRBD1, has no DNA to confirm it. This CDR3 comprises 14 residues. The CDR3 spells CASSLTRAHNEQFF.

This sequence joins TRBV15 and TRBJ2-5; TCRdb indicates TRBD2, and absent DNA this call remains unverified. The germline CDR1 and CDR2 sequences are LNHNV and YYDKDF (reference sequence). The CDR3 runs 16 residues. CDR3 sequence: CATSRVRLAAGETQYF. Based on the CDR3 plus reference TRBV15 and TRBJ2-5, the full variable domain is DAMVIQNPRYQVTQFGKPVTLSCSQTLNHNVMYWYQQKSSQAPKLLFHYYDKDFNNEADTPDNFQSRRPNTSFCFLDIRSPGLGDTAMYLCATSRVRLAAGETQYFGPGTRLLVL.

This chain uses TRBV14 with TRBJ2-1; the D gene TCRdb calls, TRBD2, cannot be checked with no DNA. CDR1 and CDR2 (germline): SGHDN, FVKESK. This CDR3 spans 18 amino acids. This CDR3 reads CASSQLSLAGVSYNEQFF.

The chain carries TRBV28 and TRBJ2-4. CDR1 MDHEN and CDR2 SYDVKM come from the germline V gene. The CDR3 is made up of 15 amino acids. CDR3 sequence: CASSWTLVAKNIQYF.

J is TRBJ2-3 and V is TRBV28; TCRdb returns TRBD2, unconfirmable since there is no DNA. CDR3 size: 17 residues. Germline values: CDR1 MDHEN, CDR2 SYDVKM. The CDR3 region is CASSFASSGPSTDTQYF.

This chain connects TRBV6-2 or TRBV6-3 to TRBJ2-7. This CDR3 comprises 11 residues. Germline CDR1 reads MNHEY; CDR2 reads SVGEGT. The CDR3 sequence is CASSYSREQYF.

The chain employs TRBV21-1 and TRBJ2-7; TCRdb indicates TRBD2, and absent DNA this call remains unverified. TRBV21-1 is reported as a pseudogene. The CDR3 has 16 amino acids. CDR3 sequence reads: CASSKVRAGGTYEQYF.

V gene TRBV7-2 combines with J gene TRBJ2-7; TCRdb indicates TRBD1, and absent DNA this call remains unverified. Germline CDR1 and CDR2: SGHTA and FQGNSA. The CDR3 contains 15 residues. The CDR3 spells CASSLTGTGQYEQYF.

The chain employs TRBV28 and TRBJ1-3; with no DNA, the TCRdb D assignment of TRBD1 cannot be verified. This CDR3 region has 15 residues. The germline CDR1 and CDR2 sequences are MDHEN and SYDVKM. CDR3 in amino acids: CASRLTGSGGNTIYF. Full variable domain (rest looked up from reference TRBV28 and TRBJ1-3): DVKVTQSSRYLVKRTGEKVFLECVQDMDHENMFWYRQDPGLGLRLIYFSYDVKMKEKGDIPEGYSVSREKKERFSLILESASTNQTSMYLCASRLTGSGGNTIYFGEGSWLTVV.

This rearrangement joins TRBV7-9 to TRBJ1-5. The CDR3 sequence is 12 residues long. Germline CDR1 SEHNR, CDR2 FQNEAQ (reference sequence). The CDR3 here is CASSFRDQPQHF.

J is TRBJ1-1 and V is TRBV3-1; the TRBD1 assignment by TCRdb is unverifiable without DNA. The CDR3 is made up of 15 amino acids. The V gene's germline CDR1 is LGHDT and CDR2 YNNKEL (reference sequence). CDR3 protein: CASSQDSPSQVVTFF.

The chain is built from TRBV20-1 and TRBJ2-1; as DNA is missing, the TRBD2 call by TCRdb cannot be tested. Germline CDR1 DFQATT, CDR2 SNEGSKA (reference sequence). The CDR3 has 12 residues. Here the CDR3 reads CSEWVAGSEQFF.

The rearrangement joins TRBV11-2 to TRBJ2-7; no DNA is available, so the TRBD2 call from TCRdb remains unchecked. CDR3 size: 17 residues. Germline loops: CDR1 SGHAT, CDR2 FQNNGV. The CDR3 loop is CASSWALGALLGYEQYF. The variable domain in full, completed from reference TRBV11-2 and TRBJ2-7, reads EAGVAQSPRYKIIEKRQSVAFWCNPISGHATLYWYQQILGQGPKLLIQFQNNGVVDDSQLPKDRFSAERLKGVDSTLKIQPAKLEDSAVYLCASSWALGALLGYEQYFGPGTRLTVT.

The rearrangement links TRBV14 to TRBJ2-2; TCRdb proposes TRBD1, but this gene call is untestable without DNA. Germline values: CDR1 SGHDN, CDR2 FVKESK. The CDR3 is made up of 18 amino acids. The CDR3 loop is CASSQDQAGPPYTGELFF.

V gene TRBV7-6 combines with J gene TRBJ2-5; without DNA, the TCRdb call of TRBD1 cannot be checked. CDR1 is SGHVS, CDR2 FNYEAQ, per germline. This CDR3 contains 14 residues. Here the CDR3 reads CASSFGGAGETQYF.

This sequence joins TRBV18 and TRBJ2-1; TCRdb reports TRBD1, a call that lacks DNA to check it against. Germline CDR1 and CDR2: KGHSH and LQKENI. The CDR3 extends over 18 amino acids. The CDR3 loop is CASSPWGAGRSSYNEQFF.

The V and J genes are TRBV28 and TRBJ1-5. Germline lookup yields CDR1 MDHEN and CDR2 SYDVKM. There are 13 residues in the CDR3. The CDR3 loop reads CASSFKGNQPQHF.

This sequence joins TRBV29-1 and TRBJ2-3. This CDR3 has 15 amino acids. CDR1 is SQVTM and CDR2 is ANQGSEA in the germline V gene. The CDR3 here is CSVVNIVAPRDTQYF.

The chain combines TRBV4-1 with TRBJ2-7. In germline, CDR1 is MGHRA, CDR2 YSYEKL. The CDR3 consists of 13 residues. This CDR3 is CASRPAESYEQYF.

The chain couples TRBV28 to TRBJ2-3; without DNA, the TCRdb call of TRBD1 cannot be checked. Germline V gene data show CDR1 as MDHEN and CDR2 as SYDVKM. The CDR3 has 19 residues. CDR3 loop: CASSLPLLSNPDGTDTQYF. The entire variable domain, with the rest obtained from reference TRBV28 and TRBJ2-3, is as follows: DVKVTQSSRYLVKRTGEKVFLECVQDMDHENMFWYRQDPGLGLRLIYFSYDVKMKEKGDIPEGYSVSREKKERFSLILESASTNQTSMYLCASSLPLLSNPDGTDTQYFGPGTRLTVL.